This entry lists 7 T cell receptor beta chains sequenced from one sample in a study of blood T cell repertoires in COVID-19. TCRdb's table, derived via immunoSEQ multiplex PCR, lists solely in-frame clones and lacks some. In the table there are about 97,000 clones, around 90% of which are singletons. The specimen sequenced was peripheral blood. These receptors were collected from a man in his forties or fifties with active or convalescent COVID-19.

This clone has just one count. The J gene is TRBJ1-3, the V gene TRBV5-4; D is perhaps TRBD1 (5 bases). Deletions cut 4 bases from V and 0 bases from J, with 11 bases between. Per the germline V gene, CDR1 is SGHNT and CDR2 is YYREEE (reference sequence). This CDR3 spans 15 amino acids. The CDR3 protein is CASSTDSFSGNTIYF. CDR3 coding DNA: TGTGCCAGCAGCACCGACAGCTTCTCTGGAAACACCATATATTTT.

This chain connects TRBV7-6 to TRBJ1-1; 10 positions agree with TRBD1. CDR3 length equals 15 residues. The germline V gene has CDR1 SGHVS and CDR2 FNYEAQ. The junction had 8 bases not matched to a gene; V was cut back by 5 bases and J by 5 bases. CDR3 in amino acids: CASSPEDRGPTEAFF. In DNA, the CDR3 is TGTGCCAGCAGCCCAGAAGACAGGGGGCCAACTGAAGCTTTCTTT.

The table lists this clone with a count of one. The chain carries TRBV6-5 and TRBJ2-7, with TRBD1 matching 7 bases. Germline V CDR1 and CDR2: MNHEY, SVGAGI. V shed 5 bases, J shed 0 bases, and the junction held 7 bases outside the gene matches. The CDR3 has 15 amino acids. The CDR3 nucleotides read TGTGCCAGCAGTCGGGACAGCTCTCTCTCCTACGAGCAGTACGTC. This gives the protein CASSRDSSLSYEQYV.

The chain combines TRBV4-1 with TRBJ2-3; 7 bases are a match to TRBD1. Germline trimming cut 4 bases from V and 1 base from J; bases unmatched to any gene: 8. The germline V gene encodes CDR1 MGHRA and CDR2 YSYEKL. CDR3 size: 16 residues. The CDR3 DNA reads TGCGCCAGCAGCCTCCACAGGGGCACCCGCACAGATACGCAGTATTTT. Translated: CASSLHRGTRTDTQYF.

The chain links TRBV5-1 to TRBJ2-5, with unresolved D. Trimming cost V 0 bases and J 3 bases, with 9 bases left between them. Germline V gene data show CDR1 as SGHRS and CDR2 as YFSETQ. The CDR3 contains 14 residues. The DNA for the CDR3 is TGCGCCAGCAGCTTGGGACTGAACGAAGAGACCCAGTACTTC. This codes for CASSLGLNEETQYF.

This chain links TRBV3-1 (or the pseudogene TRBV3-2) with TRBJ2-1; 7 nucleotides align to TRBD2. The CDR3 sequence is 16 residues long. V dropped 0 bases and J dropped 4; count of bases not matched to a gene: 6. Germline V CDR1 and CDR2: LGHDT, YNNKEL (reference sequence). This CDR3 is CASSQDTAGKYNEQFF. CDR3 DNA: TGTGCCAGCAGCCAAGATACAGCGGGAAAATACAATGAGCAGTTCTTC.

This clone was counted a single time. Here the CDR3 reads CASRGQGSGANVLTF. The CDR3 coding sequence is TGTGCCAGCAGAGGACAGGGGAGCGGGGCCAACGTCCTGACTTTC. The J gene is TRBJ2-6, the V gene TRBV28, with 9 nucleotides matching TRBD1. V shed 6 bases, J shed 4 bases, and the junction held 4 bases outside the gene matches. CDR1 and CDR2 from the germline V gene are MDHEN and SYDVKM. The CDR3 has 15 residues.